The clone carrying this TCR beta chain was found a few times. What it binds is unknown. This sample is part of a study of beta chain features in type 1 diabetes. Findings and limits, study-wide: Patients with Type 1 diabetes showed moderately but significantly shorter TCRB CDR3s in all four CD4+ subsets.

Expressed TCRB transcripts were sequenced after all isolated RNA was converted to cDNA. TCRdb's copy holds only in-frame clones and misses some; the assay was immunoSEQ multiplex PCR. The sample carries 240,000 or so clones, about a fifth recorded once. Losses at the gene ends were 5 bases for V and 3 bases for J; bases not matched to a gene: 3. Germline CDR1 ENHRY, CDR2 SYGVKD. The CDR3 length is 14 residues. This chain links TRBV10-3 with TRBJ1-3, with 8 bases fitting TRBD1. This receptor was identified in a woman aged 40-49 years with type 1 diabetes. Sample: naive CD4+ T cells from blood. CDR3 amino acids: CAISLDRDGNTIYF. As DNA, the CDR3 is TGTGCCATCAGTCTGGACAGGGATGGAAACACCATATATTTT.